The rows below give T cell receptor beta chains drawn from one sample of a study of regulatory T cells in long-lasting Graves disease. TCRdb reprocessed the multiplex PCR reads with MiXCR, giving one entry per CDR3 protein. In the table there are 350,000 to 500,000 distinct CDR3 sequences, roughly 15% of which are singletons. The data were also submitted as part of a second study, on T cells in Graves' hyperthyroidism and ophthalmopathy.

Sample: peripheral blood mononuclear cells (PBMCs), taken at new diagnosis, from a patient treated with antithyroid drugs. The receptors were sampled from a woman aged 25 to 39 with Graves disease. Each CDR3 is given with its conserved first and last residue. D genes are given only for firm matches. Expanded clones get a size class; other rows say once, few or many, or leave the size out.

TRBD2	TRBJ2-1	TRBV7-2	many	TGTGCCAGCCGAAGGGGTAGCGGGAGGTTTGGTGAGCAGTTCTTC	CASRRGSGRFGEQFF
.	TRBJ1-3	TRBV9	.	TGTGCCAGCAGCTCTCCCCCCCGTGACATCTCTGGAAACACCATATATTTT	CASSSPPRDISGNTIYF
TRBD1	TRBJ2-2	TRBV12-3/TRBV12-4	many	TGTGCCAGCAGTTCCGCCGGGACAGGCACCGGGGAGCTGTTTTTT	CASSSAGTGTGELFF
TRBD1	TRBJ2-2	TRBV12-3/TRBV12-4	many	TGTGCCAGCAGGCTCGTACAGGGGGCCGGGGAGCTGTTTTTT	CASRLVQGAGELFF
.	TRBJ1-2	TRBV18	.	TGTGCCAGCTCACGGGGTGAGGAGGGCTACACCTTC	CASSRGEEGYTF
.	TRBJ2-5	TRBV7-9	few	TGTGCCAGCAGCTCGGGAGGGACAGGGACGGAGACCCAGTACTTC	CASSSGGTGTETQYF
.	TRBJ2-7	TRBV4-1	.	TGCGCCAGCAGCCCCCGGGACTCAAGCTCCTACGAGCAGTACTTC	CASSPRDSSSYEQYF
.	TRBJ2-1	TRBV29-1	many	TGCAGCGACATCACAGGGGGGGCAAAGCAGTTCTTC	CSDITGGAKQFF
.	TRBJ1-6	TRBV20-1	.	TGCAGTGCTAGAGTATCAGGATATAATTCACCCCTCCACTTT	CSARVSGYNSPLHF
.	TRBJ2-1	TRBV19	.	TGTGCCAGCAGTTCCGTTGTTCTGGTGGGTAATGAGCAGTTCTTC	CASSSVVLVGNEQFF
.	TRBJ2-7	TRBV28	many	TGTGCCAGCAGTTACAGGGTCGACGATTACGAGCAGTACTTC	CASSYRVDDYEQYF
.	TRBJ2-7	TRBV29-1	many	TGCAGCGTTGAACTGGATCAGAACTCCTACGAGCAGTACTTC	CSVELDQNSYEQYF
.	TRBJ2-7	TRBV28	many	TGTGCCACCACAGAGAGTGGCGAGCAGTACTTC	CATTESGEQYF
TRBD2	TRBJ2-1	TRBV2	.	TGTGCCAGCAACCTAGCGGGAGGGCCGGGGGATGAGCAGTTCTTC	CASNLAGGPGDEQFF
TRBD2	TRBJ2-3	TRBV20-1	many	TGCAGTGCTAGTGCGTCAGCGGGGGTCACAGATACGCAGTATTTT	CSASASAGVTDTQYF
.	TRBJ2-4	TRBV7-2	few	TGTGCCAGCAGCATCAACACGGCGGACATTCAGTACTTC	CASSINTADIQYF
.	TRBJ2-1	TRBV7-2	many	TGTGCCAGCAGCTCCGATCCCCCTCCTAATGAGCAGTTCTTC	CASSSDPPPNEQFF
TRBD1	TRBJ1-2	TRBV3-1	.	TGTGCCAGCAGCCAACAGACGGGACAGGGGGCTATGGGCTACACCTTC	CASSQQTGQGAMGYTF
.	TRBJ1-1	TRBV12-3/TRBV12-4	many	TGTGCCAGCAGTTTTCGACCCGAGAGAGGCCCGAACACTGAAGCTTTCTTT	CASSFRPERGPNTEAFF
.	TRBJ2-7	TRBV7-3	many	TGTGCCAGCAGCTTAATGAGACAGGACGAGCAGTACTTC	CASSLMRQDEQYF
TRBD1	TRBJ1-2	TRBV12-3/TRBV12-4	few	TGTGCCAGCAGTTTAATGGGGACAGGCTATGGCTGCACCTTC	CASSLMGTGYGCTF
.	TRBJ1-2	TRBV3-1	many	TGTGCCAGCAGCCAACCTAGACGGGGTGGTGGCTACACCTTC	CASSQPRRGGGYTF
.	TRBJ2-1	TRBV7-9	many	TGTGCCAGCAGCTTACTGGGACCCACCTACAATGAGCAGTTCTTC	CASSLLGPTYNEQFF
.	TRBJ2-7	TRBV28	many	TGTGCCAGTCACACTCCTGGTACCTACGAGCAGTACTTC	CASHTPGTYEQYF
.	TRBJ1-5	TRBV30	few	TGTGCCTGGAGTGTACAACACCACTTTAAGTTCGGCAATCAGCCCCAGCATTTT	CAWSVQHHFKFGNQPQHF
TRBD2	TRBJ2-3	TRBV12-3/TRBV12-4	once	TGTGCCAGCAGTTCCTCAACGGGGGGGTCAGATACGCAGTATTTT	CASSSSTGGSDTQYF
.	TRBJ2-1	TRBV12-3/TRBV12-4	.	TGTGCCAGCAGTCTCAGCAGGGGCACCTACAATGAGCAGTTCTTC	CASSLSRGTYNEQFF
.	TRBJ1-5	TRBV6-2/TRBV6-3	many	TGTGCCAGCAGTTACGGGCGGAGAAATCAGCCCCAGCATTTT	CASSYGRRNQPQHF
.	TRBJ2-2	TRBV10-3	many	TGTGCCATCCGGGACCCTCGGGACACCGGGGAGCTGTTTTTT	CAIRDPRDTGELFF
.	TRBJ2-1	TRBV12-3/TRBV12-4	many	TGTGCCAGCAGTTTATCGGGAGCGGGTGAGCAGTTCTTC	CASSLSGAGEQFF
.	TRBJ1-3	TRBV7-9	many	TGTGCCAGCAGCGTGACAGGACCTGGAAACACCATATATTTT	CASSVTGPGNTIYF
.	TRBJ1-5	TRBV5-4	.	TGTGCCAGCAGCTTGTTCCCCCTGGCTCAGCCCCAGCATTTT	CASSLFPLAQPQHF
.	TRBJ1-3	TRBV5-1	many	TGCGCCAGCAGCTCGGGGCTGACCGTCTCTGGAAACACCATATATTTT	CASSSGLTVSGNTIYF
.	TRBJ1-1	TRBV18	many	TGTGCCAGCTCACCCCCCAGGGCAGCTAACACTGAAGCTTTCTTT	CASSPPRAANTEAFF
TRBD1	TRBJ2-5	TRBV29-1	.	TGCAGCGTTGAGGGACAGGACACAGAGACCCAGTACTTC	CSVEGQDTETQYF
.	TRBJ2-2	TRBV7-7	many	TGTGCTAGCAGCTCTTCGGAGGCCGGGGAGCTGTTTTTT	CASSSSEAGELFF
TRBD2	TRBJ2-1	TRBV3-1	.	TGTGCCAGCAGCCAAGAAGGCGGGAGGGCTCAGTCCTACAATGAGCAGTTCTTC	CASSQEGGRAQSYNEQFF
TRBD1	TRBJ1-2	TRBV6-1	.	TGTGCCAGTAAACCGGGACAGGGTGGCTACACCTTC	CASKPGQGGYTF
.	TRBJ1-1	TRBV2	many	TGTGCCAGCACCGTTTACGGGAGTGAAGCTTTCTTT	CASTVYGSEAFF